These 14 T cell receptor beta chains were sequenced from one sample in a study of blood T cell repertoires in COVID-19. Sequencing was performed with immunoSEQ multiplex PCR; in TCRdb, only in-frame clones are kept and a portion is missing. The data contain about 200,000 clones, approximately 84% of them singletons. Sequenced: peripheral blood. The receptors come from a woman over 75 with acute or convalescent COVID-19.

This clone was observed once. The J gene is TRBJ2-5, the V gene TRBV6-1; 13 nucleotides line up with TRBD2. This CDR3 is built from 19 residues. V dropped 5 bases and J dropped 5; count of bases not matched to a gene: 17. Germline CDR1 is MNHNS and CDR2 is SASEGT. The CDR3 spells CASSKGPLVTSGRRETQYF. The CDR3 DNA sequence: TGTGCCAGCAGTAAAGGGCCCCTTGTGACTAGCGGGAGGAGGGAGACCCAGTACTTC.

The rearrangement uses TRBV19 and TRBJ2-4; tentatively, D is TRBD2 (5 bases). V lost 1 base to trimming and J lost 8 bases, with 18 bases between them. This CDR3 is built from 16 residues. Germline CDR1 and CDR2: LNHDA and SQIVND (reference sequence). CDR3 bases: TGTGCCAGTAGTATAGGAGGGCCGGGCCATGGGGACATTCAGTACTTC. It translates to CASSIGGPGHGDIQYF.

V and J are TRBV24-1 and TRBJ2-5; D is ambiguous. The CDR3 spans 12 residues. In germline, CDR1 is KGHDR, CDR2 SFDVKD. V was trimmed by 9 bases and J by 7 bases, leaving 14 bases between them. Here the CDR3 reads CATGLGIGTQYF. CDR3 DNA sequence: TGTGCCACCGGTCTGGGCATCGGGACCCAGTACTTC.

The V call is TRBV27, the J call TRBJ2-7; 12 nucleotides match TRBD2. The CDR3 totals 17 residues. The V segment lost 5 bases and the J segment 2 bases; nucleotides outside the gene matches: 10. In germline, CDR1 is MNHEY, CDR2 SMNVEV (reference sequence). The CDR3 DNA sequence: TGTGCCAGCAGTAGACTAGCGGGAGCGGGGGTTACCTACGAGCAGTACTTC. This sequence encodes CASSRLAGAGVTYEQYF.

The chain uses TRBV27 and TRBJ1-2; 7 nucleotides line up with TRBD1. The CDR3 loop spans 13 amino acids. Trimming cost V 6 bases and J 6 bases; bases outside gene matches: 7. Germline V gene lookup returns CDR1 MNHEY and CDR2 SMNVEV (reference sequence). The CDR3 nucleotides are TGTGCCAGCAGACCGGACAGGACCCATGGCTACACCTTC. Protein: CASRPDRTHGYTF.

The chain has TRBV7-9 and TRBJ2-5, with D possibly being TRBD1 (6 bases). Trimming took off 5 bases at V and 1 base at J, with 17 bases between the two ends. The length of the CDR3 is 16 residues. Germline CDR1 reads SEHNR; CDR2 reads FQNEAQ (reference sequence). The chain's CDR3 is CASSPGQMPLQETQYF. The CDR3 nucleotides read TGTGCCAGCAGCCCCGGACAGATGCCACTCCAAGAGACCCAGTACTTC. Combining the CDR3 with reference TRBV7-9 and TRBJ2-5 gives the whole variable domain DTGVSQNPRHKITKRGQNVTFRCDPISEHNRLYWYRQTLGQGPEFLTYFQNEAQLEKSRLLSDRFSAERPKGSFSTLEIQRTEQGDSAMYLCASSPGQMPLQETQYFGPGTRLLVL.

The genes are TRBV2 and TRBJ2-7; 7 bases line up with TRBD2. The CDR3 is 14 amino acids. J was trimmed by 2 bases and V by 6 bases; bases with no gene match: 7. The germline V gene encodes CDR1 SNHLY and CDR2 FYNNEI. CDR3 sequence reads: CASSGTIRTYEQYF. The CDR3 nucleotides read TGTGCCAGCAGCGGGACTATCCGAACCTACGAGCAGTACTTC.

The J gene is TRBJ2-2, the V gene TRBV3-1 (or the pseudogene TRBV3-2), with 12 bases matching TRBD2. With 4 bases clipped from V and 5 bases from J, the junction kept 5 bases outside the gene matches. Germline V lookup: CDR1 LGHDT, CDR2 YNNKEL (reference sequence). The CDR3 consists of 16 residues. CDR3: CASSRLLAGGTGELFF. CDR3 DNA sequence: TGTGCCAGCAGCCGACTTCTAGCGGGAGGGACCGGGGAGCTGTTTTTT.

The CDR3 region has the DNA TGTGCCAGCACTCAGGGGCTCCTTAACGGTGAGCAGTTCTTC. Its translation is CASTQGLLNGEQFF. V gene TRBV28 combines with J gene TRBJ2-1, with D perhaps matching TRBD1 (6 bases). Trimming stripped 7 bases from V and 9 bases from J, with 19 bases between. This CDR3 comprises 14 residues. Germline values: CDR1 MDHEN, CDR2 SYDVKM.

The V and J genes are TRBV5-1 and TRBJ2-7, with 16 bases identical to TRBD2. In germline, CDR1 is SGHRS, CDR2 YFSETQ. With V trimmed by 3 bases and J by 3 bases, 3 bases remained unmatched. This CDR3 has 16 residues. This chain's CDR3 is CASSSGTSGRDYEQYF. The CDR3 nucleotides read TGCGCCAGCAGCTCCGGGACTAGCGGGAGGGACTACGAGCAGTACTTC. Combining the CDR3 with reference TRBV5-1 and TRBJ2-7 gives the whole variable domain KAGVTQTPRYLIKTRGQQVTLSCSPISGHRSVSWYQQTPGQGLQFLFEYFSETQRNKGNFPGRFSGRQFSNSRSEMNVSTLELGDSALYLCASSSGTSGRDYEQYFGPGTRLTVT.

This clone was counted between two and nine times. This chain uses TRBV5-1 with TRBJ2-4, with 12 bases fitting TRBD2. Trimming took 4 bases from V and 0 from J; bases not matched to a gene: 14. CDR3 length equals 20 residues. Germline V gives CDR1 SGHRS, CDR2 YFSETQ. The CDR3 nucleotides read TGCGCCAGCAGCAGATACGCTAGCGGGGGGGACGAAGTAGCCAAAAACATTCAGTACTTC. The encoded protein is CASSRYASGGDEVAKNIQYF. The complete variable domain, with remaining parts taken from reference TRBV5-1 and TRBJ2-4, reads KAGVTQTPRYLIKTRGQQVTLSCSPISGHRSVSWYQQTPGQGLQFLFEYFSETQRNKGNFPGRFSGRQFSNSRSEMNVSTLELGDSALYLCASSRYASGGDEVAKNIQYFGAGTRLSVL.

The CDR3 loop is CASSIPEQVYGYTF. The CDR3 bases are TGTGCCAGTAGTATACCCGAACAGGTTTATGGCTACACCTTC. The chain recombines TRBV19 with TRBJ1-2; D possibly corresponds to TRBD1 (5 bases). Germline CDR1 and CDR2: LNHDA and SQIVND (reference sequence). This CDR3 is built from 14 residues. V was trimmed by 2 bases and J by 5 bases, leaving 12 bases between them.

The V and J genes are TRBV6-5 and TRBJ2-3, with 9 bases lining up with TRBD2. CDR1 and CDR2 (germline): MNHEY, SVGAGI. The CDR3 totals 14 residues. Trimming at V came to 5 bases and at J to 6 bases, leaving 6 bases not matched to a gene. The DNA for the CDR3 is TGTGCCAGCAGTCGGGCGGGGGGGGTGGATACGCAGTATTTT. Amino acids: CASSRAGGVDTQYF.

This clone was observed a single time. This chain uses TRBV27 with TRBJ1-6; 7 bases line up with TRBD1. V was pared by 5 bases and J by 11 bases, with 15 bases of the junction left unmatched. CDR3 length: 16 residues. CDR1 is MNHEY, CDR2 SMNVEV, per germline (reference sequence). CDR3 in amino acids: CASSPGQAASGAPLHF. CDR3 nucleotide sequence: TGTGCCAGCAGTCCCGGACAGGCCGCCTCTGGGGCACCCCTCCACTTT.